This T cell receptor (beta chain) was sequenced in a study of early T cells in non-severe SARS-CoV-2 infection. Study-wide results and caveats: Anti-spike CD8 specificities were favored by VDJdb matching, whose results missed private and CD4 specificities.

The library protocol tagged individual cDNA molecules with unique molecular identifiers. From the 5' RACE reads, TCRdb called clonotypes with MiXCR, one entry per CDR3 protein. The sample lists 39,000 or so distinct CDR3 sequences, 4.5% to 7% occurring once. This clonotype was detected ten times or more. Antigen specificity is unknown. V was clipped by 0 bases and J by 0 bases, with 6 bases between them. Germline V CDR1 and CDR2: SGHVS, FNYEAQ. The CDR3 consists of 15 residues. The source is an adult who was a healthcare worker with PCR-confirmed SARS-CoV-2 infection or an uninfected control (not recorded which). The material sequenced was whole blood, taken at baseline. The chain has TRBV7-6 and TRBJ1-3; perhaps TRBD1 as D (5 bases). This CDR3 reads CASSLADNSGNTIYF. CDR3 coding DNA: TGTGCCAGCAGCTTAGCGGACAACTCTGGAAACACCATATATTTT.